The next 15 T cell receptor beta chains were all read from a single sample in a study of T cell changes during pregnancy in multiple sclerosis. Sequencing was performed with immunoSEQ multiplex PCR; in TCRdb, only in-frame clones are kept and a portion is missing. The sample has over 50,000 clones, roughly nine tenths seen once. This specimen was CD4+ T cells from peripheral blood mononuclear cells, taken in the third trimester of pregnancy. These receptors were collected from a female donor with multiple sclerosis, enrolled in a pregnancy study.

The chain employs TRBV19 and TRBJ1-5, with a possible D match to TRBD1 (5 bases). Trimming took off 7 bases at V and 3 bases at J, with 10 bases between the two ends. CDR1 and CDR2 (germline): LNHDA, SQIVND (reference sequence). CDR3 size: 13 residues. The CDR3 DNA follows: TGTGCCAGTAAAGACAGATTCAATCAGCCCCAGCATTTT. Translation: CASKDRFNQPQHF.

The chain uses TRBV5-1 and TRBJ2-7, with a weak D call TRBD2 (5 bases). Germline CDR1 and CDR2: SGHRS and YFSETQ. V was trimmed by 0 bases and J by 5 bases, leaving 6 bases between them. The CDR3 length is 12 residues. CDR3 in amino acids: CASSLAGDEQYF. The CDR3 DNA follows: TGCGCCAGCAGCTTGGCCGGGGACGAGCAGTACTTC.

V and J are TRBV21-1 and TRBJ1-1; TRBD1, the table's D call, lacks a check against the DNA. TRBV21-1 is labeled a pseudogene. The CDR3 consists of 15 residues. The CDR3 DNA reads TGTGCCAGCAGCATCCTGACAGGGAGACACACTGAAGCTTTCTTT. This gives the protein CASSILTGRHTEAFF.

The CDR3 region is CASSLGLAAYNEQFF. CDR3 nucleotide sequence: TGTGCCAGCAGCCTTGGACTAGCGGCTTACAATGAGCAGTTCTTC. The chain joins TRBV7-2 to TRBJ2-1; 10 nucleotides match TRBD2. Germline CDR1 SGHTA, CDR2 FQGNSA. The CDR3 spans 15 residues. After removal of 5 bases from V and 4 bases from J, the junction contained 5 bases not matched to a gene.

The J gene is TRBJ1-6, the V gene TRBV30; D gene ambiguous. The germline gives CDR1 GTSNPN, CDR2 SVGIG (reference sequence). The germline V and J ends were trimmed by 2 bases and 5 bases, with 7 bases remaining between them. The CDR3 totals 13 residues. CDR3 coding DNA: TGTGCCTGGAGTAGTAGCGATAATTCACCCCTCCACTTT. Translated, it gives CAWSSSDNSPLHF.

The chain employs TRBV19 and TRBJ1-6; 8 nucleotides agree with TRBD1. The CDR3 covers 14 residues. V lost 4 bases to trimming and J lost 9 bases; unmatched junction nucleotides: 5. Germline CDR1 reads LNHDA; CDR2 reads SQIVND (reference sequence). This CDR3 reads CASSTDRGSSPLHF. Here the CDR3 DNA reads TGTGCCAGTAGTACCGACAGGGGTAGTTCACCCCTCCACTTT.

The chain uses TRBV5-8 and TRBJ2-1; TRBD2 matches 10 bases. The CDR3 totals 15 residues. CDR1 and CDR2 from the germline V gene are SGHTS and YDEGEE. V dropped 5 bases and J dropped 0; count of bases not matched to a gene: 2. CDR3 amino acids: CASRLAGRSYNEQFF. CDR3 sequence (DNA): TGTGCCAGCAGACTAGCGGGACGCTCCTACAATGAGCAGTTCTTC.

The chain couples TRBV30 to TRBJ2-7, with TRBD2 matching 11 bases. V shed 4 bases and J 5 bases; nucleotides not matched to a gene: 16. Germline V gene data show CDR1 as GTSNPN and CDR2 as SVGIG (reference sequence). This CDR3 comprises 17 residues. The CDR3 spells CAWTHPGVGSGRDEQYF. Written as DNA, the CDR3 is TGTGCCTGGACCCATCCCGGGGTGGGTAGCGGGAGGGACGAGCAGTACTTC.

The chain is built from TRBV18 and TRBJ2-7, with a weak D call TRBD1 (9 bases). With 6 bases removed from V and 3 bases from J, the gap between germline ends came to 15 bases. The germline gives CDR1 KGHSH, CDR2 LQKENI. This CDR3 region has 14 residues. The CDR3 coding sequence is TGTGCCAGCTCGGCGGGGGGACAGGGCTACGAGCAGTACTTC. It specifies CASSAGGQGYEQYF.

This clone came up once. The rearrangement uses TRBV7-2 and TRBJ2-7; the match to TRBD1 covers 10 bases. The germline gives CDR1 SGHTA, CDR2 FQGNSA. V shed 7 bases and J 5 bases; nucleotides not matched to a gene: 11. The CDR3 has 15 amino acids. Here the CDR3 reads CASTPSTGQGDEQYF. CDR3 sequence (DNA): TGTGCCAGCACCCCCTCCACTGGACAGGGGGACGAGCAGTACTTC.

The chain employs TRBV29-1 and TRBJ1-1; 10 bases are a match to TRBD1. Germline V gene sequence: CDR1 SQVTM, CDR2 ANQGSEA. The CDR3 totals 13 residues. CDR3 coding DNA: TGCTCCGGGACAGGGGTCGGGAACACTGAAGCTTTCTTT. Translating gives CSGTGVGNTEAFF.

This clone was recorded once. The chain uses TRBV6-6 and TRBJ2-7, with a weak D call TRBD2 (7 bases). The CDR3 runs 13 residues. CDR1 and CDR2 from the germline V gene are MNHNY and SVGAGI (reference sequence). Trimming took 11 bases from V and 6 from J, leaving 20 bases between them. In DNA form, the CDR3 reads TGTGCCTCCAAAGGGGGGGCCGGCGGCGAGCAGTACTTC. Its translation is CASKGGAGGEQYF.

The V call is TRBV7-8, the J call TRBJ1-5; D is possibly TRBD1 (5 bases). This CDR3 has 14 amino acids. V lost 5 bases, J lost 8 bases, and 16 bases lay in between. Germline loops: CDR1 SGHVS, CDR2 FQNEAQ. CDR3 sequence (DNA): TGTGCCAGCAGCCGAAACCAGGGCTTGGAGCCCCAGCATTTT. Translation: CASSRNQGLEPQHF.

V gene TRBV11-2 combines with J gene TRBJ2-7, with 9 bases that match TRBD2. In germline, CDR1 is SGHAT, CDR2 FQNNGV. This CDR3 is 12 amino acids long. Trimming at V came to 8 bases and at J to 2 bases, leaving 1 base not matched to a gene. The CDR3 bases are TGTGCCAGCGCGGGGGGGGCCTACGAGCAGTACTTC. Encoded protein: CASAGGAYEQYF.

This chain uses TRBV11-2 with TRBJ2-1; 11 nucleotides agree with TRBD2. V dropped 5 bases and J dropped 4; count of bases not matched to a gene: 7. CDR1 and CDR2 from the germline V gene are SGHAT and FQNNGV. This CDR3 is 16 amino acids long. The CDR3 DNA follows: TGTGCCAGCAGCCGGGGGGGGACTAGCGGTTACAATGAGCAGTTCTTC. As protein: CASSRGGTSGYNEQFF. The full variable domain, in which reference TRBV11-2 and TRBJ2-1 provide the parts outside the CDR3, is EAGVAQSPRYKIIEKRQSVAFWCNPISGHATLYWYQQILGQGPKLLIQFQNNGVVDDSQLPKDRFSAERLKGVDSTLKIQPAKLEDSAVYLCASSRGGTSGYNEQFFGPGTRLTVL.